This is a list of T cell receptor beta chains from one sample in a study of tumor-infiltrating lymphocytes in localized non-small cell lung cancer. Method: immunoSEQ multiplex PCR; TCRdb's copy keeps in-frame clones and lacks some. The table lists some 7,100 clones, 60% to 85% of them singletons. Sequencing was done on a sample of uninvolved lung tissue not adjacent to the tumor. The receptors originated from a human donor with non-small cell lung cancer. Each CDR3 is given with its conserved first and last residue. The order of the fields is V gene, clone size, J gene, D gene, CDR3 DNA, CDR3 protein. The D gene is left open where the match is weak. Size is stated for part of the rows, as once, few or many counts, or as a class when the clone is expanded.

V: TRBV5-1
size: NA
J: TRBJ2-1
D: TRBD2
DNA: TGCGCCAGCAGCCTCGGGGGCGCGGGGGGGGGCAGCTCCTACAATGAGCAGTTCTTC
CDR3: CASSLGGAGGGSSYNEQFF

V: TRBV6-5
size: NA
J: TRBJ2-1
D: NA
DNA: TGTGCCAGCAGACCCGTGGACTCCGGGTTCGTTGAGCAGTTCTTC
CDR3: CASRPVDSGFVEQFF

V: TRBV5-1
size: NA
J: TRBJ2-1
D: NA
DNA: TGCGCCAGTCAGGGGCACGTAACCTACAATGAGCAGTTCTTC
CDR3: CASQGHVTYNEQFF

V: TRBV5-1
size: NA
J: TRBJ1-2
D: NA
DNA: TGCGCCAGCAGCCAGGACAGAGCTAACTATGGCTACACCTTC
CDR3: CASSQDRANYGYTF

V: TRBV19
size: once
J: TRBJ2-7
D: NA
DNA: TGTGCCAGTAGTCTCGCCTTTGGGGCTGGCTACGAGCAGTACTTC
CDR3: CASSLAFGAGYEQYF

V: TRBV28
size: once
J: TRBJ1-5
D: TRBD1
DNA: TGTGCCAGCAGTTCAACACAGGGGATGGGGCAGCCCCAGCATTTT
CDR3: CASSSTQGMGQPQHF

V: TRBV2
size: NA
J: TRBJ2-5
D: NA
DNA: TGTGCCAGCAGGGACACAGGGTCCGGGGAGACCCAGTACTTC
CDR3: CASRDTGSGETQYF

V: TRBV4-1
size: NA
J: TRBJ2-1
D: TRBD2
DNA: TGCGCCAGCATGTGGGCTAGCGGGAGCACCTACAATGAGCAGTTCTTC
CDR3: CASMWASGSTYNEQFF

V: TRBV30
size: NA
J: TRBJ2-7
D: TRBD1
DNA: TGTGCCTGGAGTTCAGGGACAGGCTCCTACGAGCAGTACTTC
CDR3: CAWSSGTGSYEQYF

V: TRBV5-5
size: NA
J: TRBJ2-7
D: TRBD2
DNA: TGTGCCAGCAGCACCTTACTAGCGGGGGCCTCCTACGAGCAGTACTTC
CDR3: CASSTLLAGASYEQYF

V: TRBV2
size: NA
J: TRBJ2-2
D: NA
DNA: TGTGCCAGCAGTCCTTGGTGGGCCGGGGAGCTGTTTTTT
CDR3: CASSPWWAGELFF

V: TRBV2
size: NA
J: TRBJ2-3
D: TRBD1
DNA: TGTGCCGCCGCCCGGACAGGGAGCACAGATACGCAGTATTTT
CDR3: CAAARTGSTDTQYF

V: TRBV5-6
size: few
J: TRBJ2-3
D: TRBD2
DNA: TGTGCCAGCAGGGCGGGGGTCACAGATACGCAGTATTTT
CDR3: CASRAGVTDTQYF

V: TRBV7-6
size: NA
J: TRBJ2-5
D: TRBD2
DNA: TGTGCCAGCAGCTTATGGACTAGCGCTCAAGAGACCCAGTACTTC
CDR3: CASSLWTSAQETQYF

V: TRBV11-2
size: NA
J: TRBJ2-7
D: TRBD1
DNA: TGTGCCAGCAGCCCGGGTCAGGGGGTCTGGGGCGAGCAGTACTTC
CDR3: CASSPGQGVWGEQYF

V: TRBV19
size: NA
J: TRBJ1-1
D: NA
DNA: TGTGCCAGTAGTTCCGGACAACTCCTGGGGGTGAACACTGAAGCTTTCTTT
CDR3: CASSSGQLLGVNTEAFF

V: TRBV6-6
size: NA
J: TRBJ2-1
D: TRBD2
DNA: TGTGCCAGCAGGACACCGGCGGGAGGGGACAATGAGCAGTTCTTC
CDR3: CASRTPAGGDNEQFF

V: TRBV30
size: NA
J: TRBJ2-2
D: NA
DNA: TGTGCCTGGGGGGCCACGGACACCGGGGAGCTGTTTTTT
CDR3: CAWGATDTGELFF

V: TRBV9
size: NA
J: TRBJ1-1
D: NA
DNA: TGTGCCAGCAGCGCTGGGACACTCGGGGACACTGAAGCTTTCTTT
CDR3: CASSAGTLGDTEAFF

V: TRBV6-1
size: NA
J: TRBJ1-3
D: NA
DNA: TGTGCCAGCAGTGACGGAGTCTCTGGAAACACCATATATTTT
CDR3: CASSDGVSGNTIYF

V: TRBV5-1
size: NA
J: TRBJ1-2
D: NA
DNA: TGCGCCAGCAGCTTGGAAGGTTATGGCTACACCTTC
CDR3: CASSLEGYGYTF

V: TRBV14
size: NA
J: TRBJ2-3
D: NA
DNA: TGTGCCAGCAGCGGTGGGCCCTATACGGATACGCAGTATTTT
CDR3: CASSGGPYTDTQYF

V: TRBV4-3
size: few
J: TRBJ2-7
D: NA
DNA: TGCGCCAGCAGCCAGGGCCTGTTCGGGATCTACGAGCAGTACTTC
CDR3: CASSQGLFGIYEQYF

V: TRBV7-2
size: NA
J: TRBJ2-2
D: NA
DNA: TGTGCCAGCAGCTTAGTTAGTAACACCGGGGAGCTGTTTTTT
CDR3: CASSLVSNTGELFF

V: TRBV29-1
size: NA
J: TRBJ1-1
D: NA
DNA: TGCAGCGCCCCAGCTGGGGAACCTGAAGCTTTCTTT
CDR3: CSAPAGEPEAFF

V: TRBV7-3
size: NA
J: TRBJ1-1
D: NA
DNA: TGTGCCAGCAGCTTGACTAGTCGCACTGAAGCTTTCTTT
CDR3: CASSLTSRTEAFF

V: TRBV5-1
size: NA
J: TRBJ2-7
D: NA
DNA: TGCGCCAGCAGCTTGGCTGCCGGACCCTACGAGCAGTACTTC
CDR3: CASSLAAGPYEQYF

V: TRBV11-2
size: few
J: TRBJ2-3
D: NA
DNA: TGTGCCAGCAGCTTGAGGGGGGCTAGCACAGATACGCAGTATTTT
CDR3: CASSLRGASTDTQYF

V: TRBV2
size: NA
J: TRBJ2-5
D: NA
DNA: TGTGCCAGCAGACGAAGGGAGGCCTCAGAGACCCAGTACTTC
CDR3: CASRRREASETQYF

V: TRBV16
size: NA
J: TRBJ2-2
D: NA
DNA: TGTGCCAGCAGCCAATGGGTCAGCGGATCGCCGAACACCGGGGAGCTGTTTTTT
CDR3: CASSQWVSGSPNTGELFF

V: TRBV27
size: NA
J: TRBJ2-2
D: NA
DNA: TGTGCCAGCAGTTTGGTAGGGGGGCGAAACACCGGGGAGCTGTTTTTT
CDR3: CASSLVGGRNTGELFF

V: TRBV25-1
size: NA
J: TRBJ2-1
D: NA
DNA: TGTGCCAGCAGTCCACCTTATGACAGCTCCTACAATGAGCAGTTCTTC
CDR3: CASSPPYDSSYNEQFF

V: TRBV28
size: once
J: TRBJ2-7
D: NA
DNA: TGTGCCAGCAGTTTAATAGGATCCTACGAGCAGTACTTC
CDR3: CASSLIGSYEQYF

V: TRBV11-2
size: NA
J: TRBJ2-5
D: NA
DNA: TGTGCCAGCAGCCGTAACCGGGTTCAAGAGACCCAGTACTTC
CDR3: CASSRNRVQETQYF

V: TRBV30
size: NA
J: TRBJ1-5
D: NA
DNA: TGTGCCTGGAGCGCCTTGGGAGGGGACCAGCATTTT
CDR3: CAWSALGGDQHF

V: TRBV7-9
size: NA
J: TRBJ1-4
D: NA
DNA: TGTGCCAGCAGCTCCCCGGCCAGATCGGAAAAACTGTTTTTT
CDR3: CASSSPARSEKLFF

V: TRBV12-5
size: NA
J: TRBJ2-1
D: TRBD1
DNA: TGTGCTAGTGGTTTGGGGGACAGGGGGCTGAATGAGCAGTTCTTC
CDR3: CASGLGDRGLNEQFF

V: TRBV27
size: NA
J: TRBJ2-7
D: NA
DNA: TGTGCCAGCAGTTCCCTCGACAGCTACGAGCAGTACTTC
CDR3: CASSSLDSYEQYF

V: TRBV7-2
size: NA
J: TRBJ2-1
D: TRBD2
DNA: TGTGCCAGCAGCTTAGTCCCCAGCGGGGCTCTGGATGAGCAGTTCTTC
CDR3: CASSLVPSGALDEQFF

V: TRBV7-6
size: NA
J: TRBJ1-5
D: NA
DNA: TGTGCCAGCAGCTTTCTTGAGGGCCAGCCCCAGCATTTT
CDR3: CASSFLEGQPQHF

V: TRBV30
size: medium-sized
J: TRBJ2-7
D: NA
DNA: TGTGCCTGGGGATTTTGGGGGGAGCAGTACTTC
CDR3: CAWGFWGEQYF

V: TRBV5-1
size: once
J: TRBJ1-1
D: NA
DNA: TGCGCCAGCAGCTTGAATATGAACACTGAAGCTTTCTTT
CDR3: CASSLNMNTEAFF

V: TRBV19
size: once
J: TRBJ2-1
D: NA
DNA: TGTGCCTCCTGGGACTTTCTGACTCCTTACAATGAGCAGTTCTTC
CDR3: CASWDFLTPYNEQFF

V: TRBV19
size: NA
J: TRBJ1-2
D: TRBD1
DNA: TGTGCCAGTAGTCAGACAGGGCCTGGCTACACCTTC
CDR3: CASSQTGPGYTF

V: TRBV4-1
size: NA
J: TRBJ1-2
D: NA
DNA: TGCGCCAGCAGCCAAGATCGTAGGACAGTGTATGGCTACACCTTC
CDR3: CASSQDRRTVYGYTF

V: TRBV7-9
size: NA
J: TRBJ1-5
D: NA
DNA: TGTGCCAGCAGCCACCATATGAGCAATCAGCCCCAGCATTTT
CDR3: CASSHHMSNQPQHF